This is a list of T cell receptor beta chains from one sample in a study of T cells and Merkel cell carcinoma outcomes. Data came from immunoSEQ multiplex PCR; TCRdb stores just in-frame clones and leaves some out. The data show roughly 6,000 clones, roughly 77% seen once. Sequencing was done on a sample of tumor tissue from Merkel cell carcinoma. Receptor source: a human donor with Merkel cell carcinoma. CDR3s include the opening cysteine and the closing phenylalanine or tryptophan. The D gene is left open where the match is weak. A clone size is listed for some rows: how often the clone was seen (once, few, many), or a class if it is expanded.

TRBV10-1	TRBJ2-1	once	TRBD1	TGCGCCAGCAGGGAGGACAGGGGTCCCTACAATGAGCAGTTCTTC	CASREDRGPYNEQFF
TRBV28	TRBJ1-5	NA	TRBD1	TGTGCCGCGAGGGGGACAGGGAGTCAGCCCCAGCATTTT	CAARGTGSQPQHF
TRBV21-1	TRBJ1-5	NA	NA	TGTGCCAGCGGACAGGGGCTACACAATCAGCCCCAGCATTTT	CASGQGLHNQPQHF
TRBV7-9	TRBJ2-3	NA	TRBD2	TGTGCCAGCAGCCCCCGAGCGGGACCTATTAGCACAGATACGCAGTATTTT	CASSPRAGPISTDTQYF
TRBV4-2	TRBJ1-4	NA	TRBD1	TGTGCCAGCAGCCACCTCAAGGCGCCCAGGGGGCATGAAAAACTGTTTTTT	CASSHLKAPRGHEKLFF
TRBV6-1	TRBJ2-4	few	TRBD1	TGTGCCAGCAGTGGGGGATCAGGGACAGGGAACATTCAGTACTTC	CASSGGSGTGNIQYF
TRBV18	TRBJ2-2	NA	TRBD2	TGTGCCAGCTCACCACCGGGACTAGCGGGTGCGGGGGAGCTGTTTTTT	CASSPPGLAGAGELFF
TRBV27	TRBJ1-1	few	TRBD1	TGTGCCAGCAGTTTTGGGACAGGCCCTGAAGCTTTCTTT	CASSFGTGPEAFF
TRBV20-1	TRBJ1-2	NA	NA	TGCAGTGCTAGTCCTAGCTATGGCTACACCTTC	CSASPSYGYTF
TRBV19	TRBJ2-6	NA	NA	TGTGCCAGTAGTTACAGGGCTGGGGCCAACGTCCTGACTTTC	CASSYRAGANVLTF
TRBV4-1	TRBJ2-7	NA	TRBD2	TGCGCCAGCAGCCAAGATCGCGCTAGCGGGGGTAACGAGCAGTACTTC	CASSQDRASGGNEQYF
TRBV30	TRBJ1-1	few	NA	TGTGCCTGGAGTCTGGACAAGGATACTGAAGCTTTCTTT	CAWSLDKDTEAFF
TRBV5-4	TRBJ1-2	few	NA	TGTGCCAGCAGCTTCCCTACAGAGGGCTATGGCTACACCTTC	CASSFPTEGYGYTF
TRBV9	TRBJ2-1	NA	TRBD1	TGTGCCAGCAGCGTAGCGGGACAGGGTATGAATGAGCAGTTCTTC	CASSVAGQGMNEQFF
TRBV5-6	TRBJ1-5	NA	NA	TGTGCCAGCAGCTTGTTCCCTTGGACTCCACAGCCCCAGCATTTT	CASSLFPWTPQPQHF
TRBV5-4	TRBJ2-3	NA	NA	TGTGCTAGCAGCTTGGCCGGGGCAGATACGCAGTATTTT	CASSLAGADTQYF
TRBV4-1	TRBJ1-3	NA	NA	TGCGCCAGCAGCCAAGGGCCAGGGCCCGGAAACACCATATATTTT	CASSQGPGPGNTIYF
TRBV19	TRBJ2-1	NA	TRBD2	TGTGCCAGTATGCTAGCGGGAGCCCTCAATGAGCAGTTCTTC	CASMLAGALNEQFF
TRBV14	TRBJ2-1	NA	NA	TGTGCCAGCAGCCAAGCCAATGAGCAGTTCTTC	CASSQANEQFF
TRBV10-3	TRBJ2-7	NA	TRBD1	TGTGCCATCAGGGGACAGGGGGACGAGCAGTACTTC	CAIRGQGDEQYF
TRBV30	TRBJ2-7	NA	TRBD2	TGTGCCTGGAGTCAAGGGACTAGCGGGAGCTCCTACGAGCAGTACTTC	CAWSQGTSGSSYEQYF
TRBV27	TRBJ1-5	NA	NA	TGTGCCAGCAGTTTTTCCGGGGGAGTTCAGCCCCAGCATTTT	CASSFSGGVQPQHF
TRBV27	TRBJ1-1	NA	NA	TGTGCCAGCAGGAATCAATTGATCGCTGAAGCTTTCTTT	CASRNQLIAEAFF
TRBV11-2	TRBJ1-1	NA	TRBD1	TGTGCCAGCAGCCAGCGCAGGGGGACGAACACTGAAGCTTTCTTT	CASSQRRGTNTEAFF
TRBV7-7	TRBJ2-5	NA	NA	TGTGCCAGCAGCTTATCGACTACACAAGAGACCCAGTACTTC	CASSLSTTQETQYF
TRBV5-4	TRBJ2-1	NA	TRBD2	TGTGCCAGCAGCCCGATCATGACTAGCGGCCACAATGAGCAGTTCTTC	CASSPIMTSGHNEQFF
TRBV5-1	TRBJ2-1	NA	TRBD2	TGCGCCAGTAGCTTGGAAACTAGCGGATCCTACAATGAGCAGTTCTTC	CASSLETSGSYNEQFF
TRBV6-5	TRBJ2-6	once	NA	TGTGCCAGCAGTCGGGCGGGAACCGGGGCCAACGTCCTGACTTTC	CASSRAGTGANVLTF
TRBV6-5	TRBJ1-1	NA	TRBD1	TGTGCCAGCAGCCGGGACAGGGAGAACACTGAAGCTTTCTTT	CASSRDRENTEAFF
TRBV2	TRBJ2-7	NA	TRBD2	TGTGCCAGCTATGGAGGGCTAGCGGGAGGATTAATTTACGAGCAGTACTTC	CASYGGLAGGLIYEQYF
TRBV2	TRBJ1-5	NA	NA	TGTGCCAGCAGGGGGACGGCTAGCAATCAGCCCCAGCATTTT	CASRGTASNQPQHF
TRBV4-2	TRBJ1-5	NA	NA	TGTGCCAGCAGCCAAGATTTACAGGACAATCAGCCCCAGCATTTT	CASSQDLQDNQPQHF
TRBV10-2	TRBJ2-1	NA	NA	TGCGCCAGCAGTGAGTCACAGCATTTTCAATTCTTC	CASSESQHFQFF
TRBV27	TRBJ2-2	NA	TRBD2	TGTGCCAGCAGTTTATTTGGACTAGCGGGGTCGAACACCGGGGAGCTGTTTTTT	CASSLFGLAGSNTGELFF
TRBV5-1	TRBJ2-4	NA	NA	TGCGCCAGCAGCTTGACAGGGTCCAAAAACATTCAGTACTTC	CASSLTGSKNIQYF
TRBV5-1	TRBJ2-2	NA	NA	TGCGCCAGCAGCGTCGGACAGCCAAGTATCTCCGGGGAGCTGTTTTTT	CASSVGQPSISGELFF
TRBV5-1	TRBJ2-3	NA	NA	TGCGCCAGCCGCGTCCGGACGGAGAGCACAGATACGCAGTATTTT	CASRVRTESTDTQYF
TRBV10-2	TRBJ2-2	NA	NA	TGCGCCAGCATTAAAGGGGGGCTAAGCACCGGGGAGCTGTTTTTT	CASIKGGLSTGELFF
TRBV19	TRBJ1-5	NA	NA	TGTGCCAGTACCCCCGTAGACCTTAGCAATCAGCCCCAGCATTTT	CASTPVDLSNQPQHF
TRBV13	TRBJ1-4	NA	NA	TGTGCCAGCAGCTTGGGGGGCGTTGGTGAAAAACTGTTTTTT	CASSLGGVGEKLFF
TRBV6-1	TRBJ2-7	NA	NA	TGTGCCAGCAACCTTGAGGGACAACTCAAGCAGTACTTC	CASNLEGQLKQYF
TRBV5-4	TRBJ2-3	NA	TRBD2	TGTGCCAGCAGCTTGGGTTTTAGCGGGAGTGTGTATACGCAGTATTTT	CASSLGFSGSVYTQYF